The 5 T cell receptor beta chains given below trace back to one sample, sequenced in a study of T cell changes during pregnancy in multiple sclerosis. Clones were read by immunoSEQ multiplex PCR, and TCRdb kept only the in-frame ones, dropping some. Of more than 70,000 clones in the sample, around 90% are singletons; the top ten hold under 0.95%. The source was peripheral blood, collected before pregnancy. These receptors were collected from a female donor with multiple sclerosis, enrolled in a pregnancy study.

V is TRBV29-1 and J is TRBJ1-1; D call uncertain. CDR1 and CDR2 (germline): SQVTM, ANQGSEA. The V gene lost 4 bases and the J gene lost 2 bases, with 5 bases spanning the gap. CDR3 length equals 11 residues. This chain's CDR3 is CSVALNTEAFF. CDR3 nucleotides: TGCAGCGTTGCCCTAAACACTGAAGCTTTCTTT.

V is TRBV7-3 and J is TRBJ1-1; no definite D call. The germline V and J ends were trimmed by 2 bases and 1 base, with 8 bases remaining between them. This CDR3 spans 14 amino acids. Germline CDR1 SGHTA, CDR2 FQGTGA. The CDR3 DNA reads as TGTGCCAGCAGCTTAGGCGGCCGGAACACTGAAGCTTTCTTT. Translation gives CASSLGGRNTEAFF.

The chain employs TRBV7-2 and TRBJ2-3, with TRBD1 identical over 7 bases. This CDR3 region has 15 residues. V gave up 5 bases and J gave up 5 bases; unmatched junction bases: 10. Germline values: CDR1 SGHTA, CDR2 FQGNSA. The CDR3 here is CASSARRSGGDTQYF. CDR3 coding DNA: TGTGCCAGCAGCGCCCGCCGATCAGGGGGAGATACGCAGTATTTT.

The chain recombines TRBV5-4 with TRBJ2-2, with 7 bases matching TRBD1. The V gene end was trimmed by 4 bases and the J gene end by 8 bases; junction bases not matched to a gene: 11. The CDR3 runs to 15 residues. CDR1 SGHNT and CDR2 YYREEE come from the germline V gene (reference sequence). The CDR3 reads CASSTRSGGLGELFF. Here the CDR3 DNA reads TGTGCCAGCAGCACTCGCTCAGGGGGTTTAGGGGAGCTGTTTTTT.

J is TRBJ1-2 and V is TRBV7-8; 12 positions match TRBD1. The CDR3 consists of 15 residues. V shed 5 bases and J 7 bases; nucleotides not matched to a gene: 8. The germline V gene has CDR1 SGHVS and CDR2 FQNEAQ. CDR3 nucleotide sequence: TGTGCCAGCAGCAGTCCGGGACAGGGGGCTGGTGGCTACACCTTC. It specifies CASSSPGQGAGGYTF.